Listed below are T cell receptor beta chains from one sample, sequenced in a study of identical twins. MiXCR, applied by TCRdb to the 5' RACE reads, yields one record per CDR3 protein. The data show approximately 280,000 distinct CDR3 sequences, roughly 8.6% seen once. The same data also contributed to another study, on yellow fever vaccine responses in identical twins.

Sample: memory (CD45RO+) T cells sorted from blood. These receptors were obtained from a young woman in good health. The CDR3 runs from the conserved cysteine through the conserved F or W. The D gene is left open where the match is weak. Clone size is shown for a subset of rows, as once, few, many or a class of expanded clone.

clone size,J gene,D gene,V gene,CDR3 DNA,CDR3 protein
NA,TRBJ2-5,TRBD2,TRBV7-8,TGTGCCAGCACCTTCGGGACTAGCGGGATGGAGATCCAGTATTTC,CASTFGTSGMEIQYF
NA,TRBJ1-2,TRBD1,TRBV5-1,TGCGCCAGCAGCTTGGTATCGACAGGGCCTAACTATGGCTACACCTTC,CASSLVSTGPNYGYTF
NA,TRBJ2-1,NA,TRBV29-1,TGCAGCGCCCCTGTGTATGGGGGGCCTGAGCAGTTCTTC,CSAPVYGGPEQFF
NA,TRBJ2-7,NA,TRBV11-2,TGTGCCAGCAGCTCCGGGACACACTACGAGCAGTACTTC,CASSSGTHYEQYF
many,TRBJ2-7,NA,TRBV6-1,TGTGCCAGCATGTCTTATGGACTCGAGGACGAGCAGTACTTC,CASMSYGLEDEQYF
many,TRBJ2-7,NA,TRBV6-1,TGTGCCAGCATCACCAGGGGCTCCTACGAGCAGTACTTC,CASITRGSYEQYF
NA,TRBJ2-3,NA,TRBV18,TGTGCCAGCTCACCTGCCATAGCGGTCGCGTATTTT,CASSPAIAVAYF
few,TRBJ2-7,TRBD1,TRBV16,TGTGCCAGCAGCCAATCAGGGGGCTTCTCCTACGAGCAGTACTTC,CASSQSGGFSYEQYF
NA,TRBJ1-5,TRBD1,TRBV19,TGTGCCAGTAGTATAGAACAGGGGCGCAATCAGCCCCAGCATTTT,CASSIEQGRNQPQHF
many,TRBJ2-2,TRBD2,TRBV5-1,TGCGCCAGCAGCTTGGAGTTAGCGGGGGGACCGAACACCGGGGAGCTGTTTTTT,CASSLELAGGPNTGELFF
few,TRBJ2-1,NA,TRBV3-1,TGTGCCAGCAGCCAAGCATCTAAAATTACCTACAATGAGCAGTTCTTC,CASSQASKITYNEQFF
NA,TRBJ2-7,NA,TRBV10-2,TGCGCCAGCAGTGAAGGGATCTCCTACGAGCAGTACTTC,CASSEGISYEQYF
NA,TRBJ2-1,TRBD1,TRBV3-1,TGTGCCTCCACCCAAGAGGGACAGGAGGTAAGCTCCTACAATGAGCAGTTCTTC,CASTQEGQEVSSYNEQFF
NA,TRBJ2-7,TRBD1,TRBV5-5,TGTGCCAGCAGCTTCGGGGACAGGGGGGCCGAGCAGTACTTC,CASSFGDRGAEQYF
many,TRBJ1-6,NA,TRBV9,TGTGCCAGCAGCGTAGCTACGATCTCACCCCTCCACTTT,CASSVATISPLHF
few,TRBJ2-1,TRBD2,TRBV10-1,TGCGCCAGCGCTAGCGGGAGAATTTACGGGGATGAGCAGTTCTTC,CASASGRIYGDEQFF
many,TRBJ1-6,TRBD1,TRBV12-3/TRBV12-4,TGTGCCAGCAGTTTAGGACCGGGACAGGGGAGACCCCTCCACTTT,CASSLGPGQGRPLHF
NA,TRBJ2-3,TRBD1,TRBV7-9,TGTGCCAGCAGCTTAGCCCGGACAGGGGGCCCAGATACGCAGTATTTT,CASSLARTGGPDTQYF
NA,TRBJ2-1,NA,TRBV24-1,TGTGCCACCAGTGCGGGGGTATACAATGAGCAGTTCTTC,CATSAGVYNEQFF
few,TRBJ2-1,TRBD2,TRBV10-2,TGCGCCAGCAGTGAGTTAGGGACTAGCGGGGGAAATGAGCAGTTCTTC,CASSELGTSGGNEQFF
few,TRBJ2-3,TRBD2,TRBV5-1,TGCGCCAGCAGCTTGATAGCGGGGAGTACAGATACGCAGTATTTT,CASSLIAGSTDTQYF
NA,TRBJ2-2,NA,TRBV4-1,TGCGCCAGCAGCCAAGATGGACCCGAAATGACGAGGACCGGGGAGCTGTTTTTT,CASSQDGPEMTRTGELFF
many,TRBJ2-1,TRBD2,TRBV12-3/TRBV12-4,TGTGCCAGCAGTAGCGGGGGGGCTAATGAGCAGTTCTTC,CASSSGGANEQFF
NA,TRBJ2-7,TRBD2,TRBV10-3,TGTGCCAGCAGATCCGGGACTAGCGGGCCCTCCTACGAGCAGTACTTC,CASRSGTSGPSYEQYF
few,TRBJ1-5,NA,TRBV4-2,TGTGCCAGCAGCCAAGATGGGCAGGTCAAAAGTCCCCAGCATTTT,CASSQDGQVKSPQHF
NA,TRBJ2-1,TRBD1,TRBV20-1,TGCAGTGCTAGTTTCTTGGGACAGGGGACCTACAATGAGCAGTTCTTC,CSASFLGQGTYNEQFF
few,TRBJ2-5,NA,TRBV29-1,TGCAGCGTCGAAATTGGGACCCAGTACTTC,CSVEIGTQYF
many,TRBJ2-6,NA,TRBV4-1,TGCGCCAGCAGCCAAGATACGGGTACTGGGGCCAACGTCCTGACTTTC,CASSQDTGTGANVLTF
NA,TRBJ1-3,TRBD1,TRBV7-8,TGTGCCAGCAGCCCGGGGACAGGGGGCCGCTCTGGAAACACCATATATTTT,CASSPGTGGRSGNTIYF
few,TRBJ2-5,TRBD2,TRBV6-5,TGTGCCAGCAGTTCACTTGAGTCTAGCGGTAAAGAGACCCAGTACTTC,CASSSLESSGKETQYF
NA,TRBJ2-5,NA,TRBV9,TGTGCCAGCAGCGTGGGCGCGAGCCTTCAAGAGACCCAGTACTTC,CASSVGASLQETQYF
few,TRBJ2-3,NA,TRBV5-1,TGCGCCAGCAGCTTGGTAGGCTCGCGCACTAGCAGGGATACGCAGTATTTT,CASSLVGSRTSRDTQYF
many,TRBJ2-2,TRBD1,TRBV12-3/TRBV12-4,TGTGCCAGCAGTGCTCCAGGGGGCATGGGCACCGGGGAGCTGTTTTTT,CASSAPGGMGTGELFF
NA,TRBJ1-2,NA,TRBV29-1,TGCAGCGTTAAAGACAGGTCCCATGGCTACACCTTC,CSVKDRSHGYTF
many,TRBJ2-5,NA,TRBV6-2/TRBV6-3,TGTGCCAGCCATTATGGGCAGGTCACCATTCAAGAGACCCAGTACTTC,CASHYGQVTIQETQYF